This TCR beta chain appears in the sequencing data of a study of T cell responses to AZD1222 COVID-19 vaccine (dated by TCRdb to 2020 to 2022). Some background on the complete study: AZD1222 recipients given second doses at about 4 weeks or at about 12 weeks were pooled, since spike-specific TCR depth and breadth were not found to differ between the two schedules. Enrollment into the trials was organized by age into subgroups of 18-55, 56-69 and 70-plus years, and those subgroups contained about 150, 27 and 61 TCR-sequenced participants, respectively. A total of 240 or so trial participants underwent TCR sequencing, of whom about 210 had received two doses of AZD1222 and some 25 had received two doses of the MenACWY control vaccine. The investigation overall reported the following: Participants were mostly white British, with more females than males. The authors suggested clonal diversity may have been underestimated. Conclusions about previously exposed vaccinees are limited because only five to seven AZD1222 recipients were SARS-CoV-2 seropositive at baseline. The vaccine-associated CD4 TCRs covered the entire spike protein, and the dominant responses fell in regions 160-218 and 743-854. In the small 56-69-year group, the increase in depth fell short of significance, most likely because of low power. No day 14 peak-response samples were available, so repertoires were characterized only after the peak T cell response. After two AZD1222 doses, spike-specific TCR breadth and depth were significantly higher than at day 0 and than in MenACWY recipients. Reportedly, close to half of the unique spike-specific TCRs recognized epitopes lying outside the regions that are mutated in the B.1.351 and B.1.1.7 variants.

From the cysteine up to the phenylalanine, the CDR3 has a length of 13 residues. CDR3 DNA is the only sequence kept; it has 39 bases, read in frame from the first base. According to the germline V gene, CDR1 reads KGHDR and CDR2 reads SFDVKD. The junction shows trimming of 3 bases on V and 8 bases on J, and the gene matches do not reach 4 bases of it. The sample's time point label, decoded: baseline before first vaccination. Vaccinee samples were obtained from the UK trials COV001 and COV002, which included a single-blind randomized controlled phase 2/3 trial of AZD1222 (ChAdOx1 nCoV-19) in healthy adults. For TCRbeta chain sequencing, PBMC samples were collected from trial participants at day 0 and at day 28 after the second dose. The CDR3 regions of human TCRbeta chains were analyzed by immunosequencing. For the original study's pipeline: Repertoire TCRs were checked for matches against a reference library of SARS-CoV-2-specific TCRs that had been generated using the MIRA antigen-specificity platform. Breadth was defined as the fraction of unique TCRs that were SARS-CoV-2-associated, and depth was defined as the fraction of total T cells that were SARS-CoV-2-associated. Using the MIRA data, every spike-specific TCR was mapped to the spike region that the TCR reacted to and assigned to either a CD4 or a CD8 class. Log10-transformed breadth and depth values were compared by one-way ANOVA with Sidak's multiple comparisons tests. Entries here come from immuneACCESS through TCRdb and include only in-frame sequences with V and J called. Some clones fail to appear in such tables; in the studies checked, an unresolved V gene covers under half of the shortfall, and the cause of the remainder is unknown. V, J and clone size were drawn from that table, and D and trimming were deduced from the DNA. In all, the sample holds about 120,000 clones, and 92% of those were seen once. The ten largest clonotypes hold roughly 13% of the sample.

This clone was counted once. Its recognized antigen is unknown. No base quality information exists; no much larger clone differs at one position. This sequence originates from an adult in good health. The source material was peripheral blood, sampled on day 0 of AZD1222 vaccination. This chain joins TRBV24-1 to TRBJ1-2; TRBD1 agrees with 8 junctional bases. The CDR3 is CATSDQGAPGYTF. The base sequence is TGTGCCACCAGTGATCAGGGGGCGCCGGGCTACACCTTC.